Following are 15 T cell receptor beta chains from one sample sequenced in a study of shared clonotypes between healthy human individuals. Some clones are missing from TCRdb's copy, which holds only in-frame ones; the method was immunoSEQ multiplex PCR. The sample shows over a million clones, 98% of them seen only once. Sequencing was performed on naive CD4+ T cells sorted from blood. Subset specified: CD45RA+ positively selected. These receptors all come from a man aged 25-40 years in good health.

This chain links TRBV10-3 with TRBJ2-3; tentative D call: TRBD2 (6 bases). The CDR3 is 13 residues long. V shed 8 bases and J shed 2 bases, with 11 bases lying between them. Per germline, CDR1 ENHRY and CDR2 SYGVKD. The CDR3 spells CAIGGMYTDTQYF. The DNA for the CDR3 is TGTGCCATCGGCGGGATGTACACAGATACGCAGTATTTT.

V gene TRBV11-2 combines with J gene TRBJ2-7; D possibly corresponds to TRBD1 (5 bases). The CDR3 is 16 amino acids. The V gene's germline CDR1 is SGHAT and CDR2 FQNNGV. The V end was cut by 1 base, the J end by 1 base, with 14 bases between. The CDR3 loop reads CASSLGMGPTSYEQYF. CDR3 sequence (DNA): TGTGCCAGCAGCTTAGGTATGGGGCCCACTTCCTACGAGCAGTACTTC.

Written as DNA, the CDR3 is TGTGCCAGCAGGGGACCGCGGGACGGGAACATTCAGTACTTC. Translation gives CASRGPRDGNIQYF. This rearrangement joins TRBV6-6 to TRBJ2-4; D perhaps matches TRBD2 (6 bases). The germline V gene encodes CDR1 MNHNY and CDR2 SVGAGI (reference sequence). The CDR3 runs to 14 residues. V was clipped by 6 bases and J by 7 bases, with 16 bases between them.

The V gene is TRBV9, the J gene TRBJ2-5; TRBD2 matches at 11 bases. The junction had 5 bases not matched to a gene; V was cut back by 0 bases and J by 4 bases. The CDR3 consists of 16 residues. From germline, CDR1 is SGDLS and CDR2 YYNGEE. The CDR3 DNA sequence: TGTGCCAGCAGCGTAGGTAGCGGGAGGGGAGGAGAGACCCAGTACTTC. Its protein is CASSVGSGRGGETQYF.

This clone came up once. The rearrangement uses TRBV15 and TRBJ2-1, with D unresolved. Per germline, CDR1 LNHNV and CDR2 YYDKDF (reference sequence). This CDR3 comprises 17 residues. Trimming pared 0 bases from V and 5 bases from J, leaving 17 bases between. CDR3 sequence reads: CATSRDPFPKGDNEQFF. CDR3 sequence (DNA): TGTGCCACCAGCAGAGATCCCTTCCCTAAAGGAGACAATGAGCAGTTCTTC.

The chain links TRBV4-2 to TRBJ1-2; D is uncertain. The CDR3 has 15 residues. V lost 4 bases and J lost 6, with 18 bases in between. Germline V CDR1 and CDR2: LGHNA, YNFKEQ. CDR3 nucleotide sequence: TGTGCCAGCAGCCTTTTCCCCCGGGGAGAAAATGGCTACACCTTC. Its translation: CASSLFPRGENGYTF.

The rearrangement joins TRBV5-6 to TRBJ2-7; 8 bases map to TRBD2. Trimming removed 5 bases from V and 0 bases from J; junction bases left unmatched: 4. Germline CDR1 SGHDT, CDR2 YYEEEE. There are 14 residues in the CDR3. CDR3 nucleotide sequence: TGTGCCAGCAGAAGCGGGAGTAGCTCCTACGAGCAGTACTTC. Protein: CASRSGSSSYEQYF.

This chain connects TRBV11-2 to TRBJ2-7; no firm D call. Trimming pared 4 bases from V and 7 bases from J, leaving 20 bases between. This CDR3 has 15 residues. CDR1 and CDR2 from the germline V gene are SGHAT and FQNNGV. The DNA for the CDR3 is TGTGCCAGCAGCTCCACACGTGGGGTTTTGAGGGAGCAGTACTTC. Encoded protein: CASSSTRGVLREQYF.

The chain couples TRBV7-2 to TRBJ2-7; 10 nucleotides align to TRBD2. This CDR3 comprises 15 residues. The V segment lost 1 base and the J segment 5 bases; nucleotides outside the gene matches: 5. Germline V gives CDR1 SGHTA, CDR2 FQGNSA. This CDR3 is CASSLVSSGSNEQYF. In DNA, the CDR3 is TGTGCCAGCAGCTTAGTGTCTAGCGGGAGCAACGAGCAGTACTTC.

V and J are TRBV2 and TRBJ2-2; no firm D call. The CDR3 has 13 residues. The V gene lost 7 bases and the J gene lost 8 bases, with 14 bases spanning the gap. Germline V gene sequence: CDR1 SNHLY, CDR2 FYNNEI. The CDR3: CASNGPVHGELFF. The CDR3 bases are TGTGCCAGCAATGGACCCGTCCATGGGGAGCTGTTTTTT.

The rearrangement uses TRBV28 and TRBJ1-1; TRBD1 matches at 7 bases. The CDR3 sequence is 13 residues long. After removal of 6 bases from V and 5 bases from J, the junction contained 6 bases not matched to a gene. Germline CDR1 reads MDHEN; CDR2 reads SYDVKM. The CDR3: CASSNRGETEAFF. CDR3 DNA: TGTGCCAGCAGCAACAGGGGAGAGACTGAAGCTTTCTTT.

The V call is TRBV2, the J call TRBJ2-5, with TRBD1 identical over 10 bases. This CDR3 spans 15 amino acids. Germline V gene lookup returns CDR1 SNHLY and CDR2 FYNNEI. After removal of 8 bases from V and 3 bases from J, the junction contained 9 bases not matched to a gene. The CDR3 is CASAPLGTGEETQYF. The DNA of the CDR3 is TGTGCCAGCGCCCCGCTGGGGACAGGGGAAGAGACCCAGTACTTC.

The J gene is TRBJ2-3, the V gene TRBV5-4, with 8 bases aligning to TRBD2. With V trimmed by 1 base and J by 4 bases, 5 bases remained unmatched. The CDR3 is 15 residues long. Germline V gives CDR1 SGHNT, CDR2 YYREEE (reference sequence). CDR3 DNA sequence: TGTGCCAGCAGCTTGCCCGGGAGGGCCCCAGATACGCAGTATTTT. Amino acids: CASSLPGRAPDTQYF.

The V call is TRBV14, the J call TRBJ2-1, with unresolved D. In germline, CDR1 is SGHDN, CDR2 FVKESK. Trimming pared 3 bases from V and 1 base from J, leaving 10 bases between. The CDR3 spans 15 residues. CDR3 amino acids: CASSQGRSSYNEQFF. CDR3 nucleotide sequence: TGTGCCAGCAGCCAGGGCCGATCATCCTACAATGAGCAGTTCTTC. Full variable domain (rest looked up from reference TRBV14 and TRBJ2-1): EAGVTQFPSHSVIEKGQTVTLRCDPISGHDNLYWYRRVMGKEIKFLLHFVKESKQDESGMPNNRFLAERTGGTYSTLKVQPAELEDSGVYFCASSQGRSSYNEQFFGPGTRLTVL.

The chain employs TRBV5-6 and TRBJ2-1, with 11 bases fitting TRBD1. The germline CDR1 and CDR2 sequences are SGHDT and YYEEEE. With V trimmed by 2 bases and J by 9 bases, 7 bases remained unmatched. This CDR3 spans 15 amino acids. The CDR3 protein is CASSFFGQGAGEQFF. CDR3 bases: TGTGCCAGCAGCTTCTTTGGACAGGGGGCCGGTGAGCAGTTCTTC.